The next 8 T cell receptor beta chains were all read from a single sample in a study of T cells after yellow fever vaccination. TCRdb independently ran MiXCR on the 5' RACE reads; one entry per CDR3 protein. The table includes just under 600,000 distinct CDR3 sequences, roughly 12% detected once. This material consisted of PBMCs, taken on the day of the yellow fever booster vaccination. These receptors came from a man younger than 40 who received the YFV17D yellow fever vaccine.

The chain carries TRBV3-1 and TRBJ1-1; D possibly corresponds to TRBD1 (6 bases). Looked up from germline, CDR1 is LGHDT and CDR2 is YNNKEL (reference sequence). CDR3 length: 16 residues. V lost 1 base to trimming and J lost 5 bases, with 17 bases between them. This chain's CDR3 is CASSQVWGLGSTEAFF. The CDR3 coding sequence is TGTGCCAGCAGCCAAGTTTGGGGGCTCGGAAGTACTGAAGCTTTCTTT.

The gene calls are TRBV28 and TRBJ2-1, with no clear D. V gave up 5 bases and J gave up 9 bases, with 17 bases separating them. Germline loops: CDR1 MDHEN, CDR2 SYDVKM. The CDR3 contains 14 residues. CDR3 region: CASSIVSTTGEQFF. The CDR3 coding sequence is TGTGCCAGCAGTATAGTGTCTACCACGGGTGAGCAGTTCTTC. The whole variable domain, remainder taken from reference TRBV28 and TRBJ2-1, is DVKVTQSSRYLVKRTGEKVFLECVQDMDHENMFWYRQDPGLGLRLIYFSYDVKMKEKGDIPEGYSVSREKKERFSLILESASTNQTSMYLCASSIVSTTGEQFFGPGTRLTVL.

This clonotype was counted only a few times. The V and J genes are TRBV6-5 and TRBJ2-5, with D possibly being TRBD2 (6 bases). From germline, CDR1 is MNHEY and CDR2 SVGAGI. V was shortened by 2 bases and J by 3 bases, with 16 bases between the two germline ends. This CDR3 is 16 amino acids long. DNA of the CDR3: TGTGCCAGCAGTTACCCGACCGGACTACCCAAAGAGACCCAGTACTTC. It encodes CASSYPTGLPKETQYF.

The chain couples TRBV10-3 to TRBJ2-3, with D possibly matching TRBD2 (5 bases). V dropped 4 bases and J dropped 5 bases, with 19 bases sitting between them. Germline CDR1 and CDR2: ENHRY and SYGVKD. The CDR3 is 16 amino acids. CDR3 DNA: TGTGCCATCAGTGGATTGGCCCCGTCTGGAGGAGATACGCAGTATTTT. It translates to CAISGLAPSGGDTQYF.

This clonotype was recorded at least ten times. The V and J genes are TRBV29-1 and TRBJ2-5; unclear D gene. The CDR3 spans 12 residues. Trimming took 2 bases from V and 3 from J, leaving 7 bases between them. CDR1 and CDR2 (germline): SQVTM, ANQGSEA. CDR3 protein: CSVEPIEETQYF. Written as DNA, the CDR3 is TGCAGCGTTGAACCCATCGAAGAGACCCAGTACTTC.

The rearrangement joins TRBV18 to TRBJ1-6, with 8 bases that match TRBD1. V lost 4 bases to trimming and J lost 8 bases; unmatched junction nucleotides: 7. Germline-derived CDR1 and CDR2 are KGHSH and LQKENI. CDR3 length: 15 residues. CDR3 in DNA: TGTGCCAGCTCACTAGGACAGGGTACCGATTCACCCCTCCACTTT. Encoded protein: CASSLGQGTDSPLHF.

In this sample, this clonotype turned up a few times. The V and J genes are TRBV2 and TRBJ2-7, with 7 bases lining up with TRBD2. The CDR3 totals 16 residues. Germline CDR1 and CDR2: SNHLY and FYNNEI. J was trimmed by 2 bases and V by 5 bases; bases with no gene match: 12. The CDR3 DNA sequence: TGTGCCAGCAGTCTGAAAGGGGCTAGCGGCACCTACGAGCAGTACTTC. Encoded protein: CASSLKGASGTYEQYF.

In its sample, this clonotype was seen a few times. The CDR3 sequence: CASLTQGGQGASEQFF. DNA for the CDR3: TGCGCCAGCCTAACTCAAGGGGGACAGGGGGCGAGTGAGCAGTTCTTC. This chain uses TRBV5-1 with TRBJ2-1; 12 bases line up with TRBD1. This CDR3 region has 16 residues. The germline V gene has CDR1 SGHRS and CDR2 YFSETQ. V lost 7 bases to trimming and J lost 9 bases; unmatched junction nucleotides: 14. The full variable domain, with the rest looked up from reference TRBV5-1 and TRBJ2-1, is KAGVTQTPRYLIKTRGQQVTLSCSPISGHRSVSWYQQTPGQGLQFLFEYFSETQRNKGNFPGRFSGRQFSNSRSEMNVSTLELGDSALYLCASLTQGGQGASEQFFGPGTRLTVL.